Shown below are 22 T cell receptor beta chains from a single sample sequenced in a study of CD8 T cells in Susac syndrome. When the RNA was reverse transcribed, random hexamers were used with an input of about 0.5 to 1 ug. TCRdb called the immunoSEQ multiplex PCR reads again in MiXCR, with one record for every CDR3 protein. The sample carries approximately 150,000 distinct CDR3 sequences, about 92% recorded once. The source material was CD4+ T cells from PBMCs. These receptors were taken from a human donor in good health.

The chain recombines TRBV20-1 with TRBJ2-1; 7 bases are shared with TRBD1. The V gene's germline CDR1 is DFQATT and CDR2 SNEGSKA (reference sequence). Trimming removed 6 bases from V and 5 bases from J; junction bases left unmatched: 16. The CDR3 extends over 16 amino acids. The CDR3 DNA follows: TGCAGTGCGGACGGGGAAATAGGGGGCAAGGACAATGAGCAGTTCTTC. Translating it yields CSADGEIGGKDNEQFF.

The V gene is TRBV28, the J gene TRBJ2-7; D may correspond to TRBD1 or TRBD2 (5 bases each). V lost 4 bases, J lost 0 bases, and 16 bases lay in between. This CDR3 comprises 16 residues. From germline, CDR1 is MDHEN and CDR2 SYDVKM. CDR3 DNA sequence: TGTGCCAGCAGTTGGGGGACGGTGGACTCCTCCTACGAGCAGTACTTC. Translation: CASSWGTVDSSYEQYF.

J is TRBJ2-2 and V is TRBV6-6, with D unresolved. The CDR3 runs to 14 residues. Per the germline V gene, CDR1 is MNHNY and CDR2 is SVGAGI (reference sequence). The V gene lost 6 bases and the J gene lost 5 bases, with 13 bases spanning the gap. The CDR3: CASRRIEQTGELFF. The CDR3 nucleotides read TGTGCCAGCAGAAGGATTGAACAGACCGGGGAGCTGTTTTTT.

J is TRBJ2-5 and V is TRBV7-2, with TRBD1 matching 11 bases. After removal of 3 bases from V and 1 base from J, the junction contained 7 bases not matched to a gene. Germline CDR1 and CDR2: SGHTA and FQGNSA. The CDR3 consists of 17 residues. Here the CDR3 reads CASSFTGQGAIQETQYF. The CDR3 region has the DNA TGTGCCAGCAGCTTTACCGGACAGGGGGCCATCCAAGAGACCCAGTACTTC.

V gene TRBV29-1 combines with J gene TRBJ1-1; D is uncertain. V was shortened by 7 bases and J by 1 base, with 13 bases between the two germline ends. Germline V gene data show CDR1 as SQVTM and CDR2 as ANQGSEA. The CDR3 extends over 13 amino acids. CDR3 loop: CSGTGPPNTEAFF. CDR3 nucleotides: TGCAGCGGGACTGGACCGCCGAACACTGAAGCTTTCTTT.

CDR3 protein: CASNTGTGAQAFF. Written as DNA, the CDR3 is TGTGCCAGCAACACCGGGACGGGCGCACAAGCTTTCTTT. This sequence joins TRBV7-2 and TRBJ1-1, with D possibly being TRBD1 (5 bases). V lost 7 bases and J 9 bases, leaving 18 bases between the germline ends. This CDR3 contains 13 residues. Germline V gene sequence: CDR1 SGHTA, CDR2 FQGNSA.

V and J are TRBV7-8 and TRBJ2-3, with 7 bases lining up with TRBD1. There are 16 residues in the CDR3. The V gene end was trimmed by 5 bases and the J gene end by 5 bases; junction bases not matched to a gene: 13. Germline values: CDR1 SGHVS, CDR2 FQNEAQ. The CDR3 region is CASSNPGQRSLDTQYF. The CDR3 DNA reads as TGTGCCAGCAGCAATCCGGGACAGAGAAGTTTAGATACGCAGTATTTT.

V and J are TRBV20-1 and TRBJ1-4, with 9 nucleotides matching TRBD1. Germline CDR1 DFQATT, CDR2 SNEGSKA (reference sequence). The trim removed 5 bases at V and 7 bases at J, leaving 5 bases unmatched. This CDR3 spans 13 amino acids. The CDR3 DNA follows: TGCAGTGCTCCGCCGGGACAGGGTGAAAAACTGTTTTTT. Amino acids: CSAPPGQGEKLFF.

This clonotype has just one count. The CDR3 nucleotides are TGTGCCAGCAGCCTGACGGGGGCGGCTGAAGCTTTCTTT. This gives the protein CASSLTGAAEAFF. The chain combines TRBV7-9 with TRBJ1-1; tentative D call: TRBD1 (6 bases). Trimming shortened V by 5 bases and J by 6 bases, and 13 bases separated the two germline ends. Germline values: CDR1 SEHNR, CDR2 FQNEAQ (reference sequence). The CDR3 has 13 residues.

The CDR3 DNA reads as TGTGCCAGCAGTTTAGGGACAGGGTATGGCTACACCTTC. It is translated as CASSLGTGYGYTF. The chain couples TRBV12-3 or TRBV12-4 to TRBJ1-2; 8 bases map to TRBD1. The length of the CDR3 is 13 residues. V dropped 1 base and J dropped 5; count of bases not matched to a gene: 0.

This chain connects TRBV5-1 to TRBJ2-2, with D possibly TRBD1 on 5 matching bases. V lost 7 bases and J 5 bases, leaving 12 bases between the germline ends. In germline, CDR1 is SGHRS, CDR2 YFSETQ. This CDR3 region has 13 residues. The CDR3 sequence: CASFRDDTGELFF. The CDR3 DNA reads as TGCGCCAGCTTCAGGGATGATACCGGGGAGCTGTTTTTT. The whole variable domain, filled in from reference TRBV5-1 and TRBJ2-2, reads KAGVTQTPRYLIKTRGQQVTLSCSPISGHRSVSWYQQTPGQGLQFLFEYFSETQRNKGNFPGRFSGRQFSNSRSEMNVSTLELGDSALYLCASFRDDTGELFFGEGSRLTVL.

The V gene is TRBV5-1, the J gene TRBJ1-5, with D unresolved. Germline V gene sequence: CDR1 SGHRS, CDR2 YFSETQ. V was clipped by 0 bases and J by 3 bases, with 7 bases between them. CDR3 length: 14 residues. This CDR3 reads CASSLVGDNQPQHF. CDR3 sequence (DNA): TGCGCCAGCAGCTTGGTTGGGGACAATCAGCCCCAGCATTTT.

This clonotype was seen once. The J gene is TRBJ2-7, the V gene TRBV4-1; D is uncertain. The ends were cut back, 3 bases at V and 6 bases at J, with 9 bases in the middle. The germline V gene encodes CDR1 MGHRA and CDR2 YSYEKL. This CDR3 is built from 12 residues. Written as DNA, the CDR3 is TGCGCCAGCAGCCAGTCTCGGAGCGAGCAGTACTTC. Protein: CASSQSRSEQYF.

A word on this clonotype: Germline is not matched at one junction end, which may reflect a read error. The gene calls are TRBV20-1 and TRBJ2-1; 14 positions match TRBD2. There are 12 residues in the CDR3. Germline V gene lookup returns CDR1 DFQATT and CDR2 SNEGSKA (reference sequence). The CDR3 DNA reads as TGCAGTGCTAGGGGCGGACTAGCGGGGGGTTTGTTC. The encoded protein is CSARGGLAGGLF.

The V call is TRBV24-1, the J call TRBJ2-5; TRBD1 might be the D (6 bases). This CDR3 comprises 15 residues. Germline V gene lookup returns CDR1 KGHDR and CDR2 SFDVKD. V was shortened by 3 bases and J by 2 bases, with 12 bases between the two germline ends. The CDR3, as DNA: TGTGCCACCAGTGATAAGGACAGATTGCAAGAGACCCAGTACTTC. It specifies CATSDKDRLQETQYF.

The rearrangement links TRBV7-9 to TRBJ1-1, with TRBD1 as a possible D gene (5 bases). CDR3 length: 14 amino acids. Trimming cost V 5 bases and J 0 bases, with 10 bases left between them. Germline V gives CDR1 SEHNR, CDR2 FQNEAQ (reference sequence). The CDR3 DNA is TGTGCCAGCAGCCGACAGCTTGTGAACACTGAAGCTTTCTTT. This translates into CASSRQLVNTEAFF.

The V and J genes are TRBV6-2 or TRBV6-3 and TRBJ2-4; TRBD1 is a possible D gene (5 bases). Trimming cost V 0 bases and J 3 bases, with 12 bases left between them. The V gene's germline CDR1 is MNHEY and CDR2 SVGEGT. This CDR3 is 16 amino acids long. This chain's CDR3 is CASSYSLDRGKNIQYF. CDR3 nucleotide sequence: TGTGCCAGCAGTTACTCCCTAGACAGAGGCAAAAACATTCAGTACTTC.

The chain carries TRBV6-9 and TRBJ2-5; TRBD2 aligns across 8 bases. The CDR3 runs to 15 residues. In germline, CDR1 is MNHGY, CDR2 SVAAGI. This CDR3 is CVLTAGPSGQETQYF. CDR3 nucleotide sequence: TGTGTCCTTACAGCAGGGCCTAGCGGGCAAGAGACCCAGTACTTC.

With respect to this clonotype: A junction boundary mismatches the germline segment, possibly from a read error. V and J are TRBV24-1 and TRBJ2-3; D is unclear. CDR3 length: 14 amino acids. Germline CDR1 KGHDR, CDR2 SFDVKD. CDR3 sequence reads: CATSSSRGTDTQFF. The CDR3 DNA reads TGTGCCACCAGTAGCAGCCGAGGAACAGATACGCAGTTTTTT.

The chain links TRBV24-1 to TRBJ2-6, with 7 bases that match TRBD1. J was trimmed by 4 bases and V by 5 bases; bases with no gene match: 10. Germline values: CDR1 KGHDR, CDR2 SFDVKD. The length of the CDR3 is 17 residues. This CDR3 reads CATSASTGSSGANVLTF. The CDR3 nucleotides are TGTGCCACCAGTGCCTCGACAGGGAGCTCCGGGGCCAACGTCCTGACTTTC.

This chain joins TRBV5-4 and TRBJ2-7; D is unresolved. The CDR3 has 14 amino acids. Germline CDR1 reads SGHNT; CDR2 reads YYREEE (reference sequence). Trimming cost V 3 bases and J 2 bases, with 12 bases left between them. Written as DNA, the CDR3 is TGTGCCAGCAGCTCCTTATCCAAACCCTACGAGCAGTACTTC. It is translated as CASSSLSKPYEQYF.

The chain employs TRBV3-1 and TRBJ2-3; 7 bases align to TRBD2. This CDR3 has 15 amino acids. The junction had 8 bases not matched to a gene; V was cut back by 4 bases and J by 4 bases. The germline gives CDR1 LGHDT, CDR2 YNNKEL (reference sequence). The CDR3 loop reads CASSRRVGRADTQYF. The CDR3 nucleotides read TGTGCCAGCAGCCGACGAGTAGGGAGGGCAGATACGCAGTATTTT.